This T cell receptor beta chain emerged from a study of T cells after yellow fever vaccination (dated by TCRdb to between 2018 and 2021). Study-wide context: The SMART-Seq v4 Ultra Low Input RNA kit was used to prepare libraries from fractions with low cell numbers. Bulk TCR alpha and beta repertoires were sequenced longitudinally to track T-cell clones before and after primary and booster YFV17D yellow fever vaccination. Two healthy male donors, one aged 18 to 30 and one aged 30 to 39 years, were included in the cohort. Blood samples were taken at several timepoints before and after primary and secondary immunization, and bulk PBMC replicates and cell subsets were isolated. The study at large found these results: Most clones expanded after primary vaccination (around 96% of CD4 and about 85% of CD8) were re-detected after the booster, suggesting that broad memory maintenance occurred. The study included only two donors, which limits how far the findings can be generalized. Compared with the primary T-cell response, the secondary T-cell response was faster but weaker, reaching its peak on day 5 rather than on day 15. A small fraction of clonotypes showed up in both the CD4 and CD8 compartments, probably as a result of convergent recombination. Because abundant contaminating clonotypes from the bulk population could be contained in FACS-sorted repertoires, computational filtering was required.

TCR cDNA was made using 5'RACE template switching, a step that added a universal primer site and unique molecular identifiers. Priming for cDNA synthesis came from both the TCR alpha and TCR beta constant segments. Library amplification used two PCR steps, and the second PCR step added sample barcodes and sequencing adapters. Sequencing of the libraries was done on either Illumina HiSeq 2500 (2x100 bp) or NovaSeq (2x150 bp). On the authors' methods: MIGEC was used to demultiplex reads and collapse the reads into UMI consensus sequences, and MiXCR was used for V(D)J alignment. Vaccine-responding clonotypes were defined with edgeR using replicate PBMC samples, requiring FDR below 0.01 and a log2 fold change above 5 up to day 15. Each bulk clonotype received a CD4 or CD8 identity based on whether the sequenced CD4 or CD8 repertoire contained that clonotype at higher abundance. TCRdb handled the public reads itself, with Q25 trimming in fastp and clone calling in MiXCR, and kept productive beta chains. Rows with a matching CDR3 protein are joined into one entry that keeps the most common DNA and genes. V and J calls and clone size were set by TCRdb, not the authors. In all, the sample holds a few hundred thousand distinct CDR3 sequences, and 6.5% to 8.5% of those were seen once. The ten largest make up around 0.9% of the sample.

Explained via the paper, the treatment or condition label denotes: live attenuated yellow fever vaccine strain. PBMCs were isolated from peripheral blood using a standard Ficoll-Paque protocol. Dynabeads CD4 and CD8 positive selection kits were used to isolate the CD4 and CD8 T-cell fractions. RNA was extracted with TriZol from bulk PBMCs, CD4 and CD8 fractions, and dextramer-positive and dextramer-negative fractions. Trimming removed 0 bases from V and 1 base from J, leaving 7 bases between the germline ends. From the germline V gene (reference sequence), CDR1 is SEHNR and CDR2 is FQNEAQ. The CDR3 numbers 16 residues from cysteine through phenylalanine. Only the CDR3 DNA stays, 48 bases, in frame from base 1. This clonotype turned up a few times. The specificity of this receptor is unknown. No per-base quality is available; no much larger clone lies one base away.

The sequencing here drew on CD4+ T cells sorted from PBMCs, taken 15 days after the yellow fever booster vaccination. Recombination connected TRBV7-9 to TRBJ2-6; no D gene is confidently identified. This sequence was found in a man aged 25-40 years who received the YFV17D yellow fever vaccine. The sequenced DNA: TGTGCCAGCAGCTTAGCTTTCGGGTCTGGGGCCAACGTCCTGACTTTC. The encoded protein is CASSLAFGSGANVLTF.